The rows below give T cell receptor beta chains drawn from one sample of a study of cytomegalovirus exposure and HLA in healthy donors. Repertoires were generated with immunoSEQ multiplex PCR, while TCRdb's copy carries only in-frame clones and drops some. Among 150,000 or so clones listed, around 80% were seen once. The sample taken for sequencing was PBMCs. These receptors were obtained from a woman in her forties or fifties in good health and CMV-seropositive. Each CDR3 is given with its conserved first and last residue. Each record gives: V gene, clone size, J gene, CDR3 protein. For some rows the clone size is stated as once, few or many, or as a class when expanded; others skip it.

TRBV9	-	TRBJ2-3	CASSVDPINTQYF
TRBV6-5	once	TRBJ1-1	CASSQQNRGSTEAFF
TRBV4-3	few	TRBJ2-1	CASSQDGSGNEQFF
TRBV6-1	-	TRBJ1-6	CASSEEAGYNSPLHF
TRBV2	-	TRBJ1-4	CASSYTGTANEKLFF
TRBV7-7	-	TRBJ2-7	CASSLAGGGEQYF
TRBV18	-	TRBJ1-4	CASSLPGPNEKLFF
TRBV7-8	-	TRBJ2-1	CASSLRTRSYNEQFF
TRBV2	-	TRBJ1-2	CASKEGFARGDGYTF
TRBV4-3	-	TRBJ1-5	CASSQEGRRNQPQHF
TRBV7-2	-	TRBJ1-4	CASSSDDKRNEKLFF
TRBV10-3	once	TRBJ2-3	CAISAISSGTSGPADTQYF
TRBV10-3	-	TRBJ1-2	CAIRDRGLNYGYTF
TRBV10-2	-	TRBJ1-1	CASKTGRRSGTEAFF
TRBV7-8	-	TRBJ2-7	CASSPSAGTDGQYF
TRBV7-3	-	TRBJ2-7	CASSLRGTGGIAKVEQYF
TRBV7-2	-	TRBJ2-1	CASSFVGGEQFF
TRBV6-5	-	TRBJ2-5	CASSYTSVEQETQYF
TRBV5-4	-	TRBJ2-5	CAARAGETQYF
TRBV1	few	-	CTSSQVRSGGVMSEQYF
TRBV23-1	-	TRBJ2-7	CASVHRSAYEQYF
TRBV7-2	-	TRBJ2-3	CASSEVGSGVAQYF
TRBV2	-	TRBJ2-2	CASNDPGFTGELFF
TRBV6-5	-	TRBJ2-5	CASRTSGRAQETQYF
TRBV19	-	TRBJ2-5	CASSIGVQERGETQYF
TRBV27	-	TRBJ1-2	CASSPRGNYGYTF
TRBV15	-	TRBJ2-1	CATSRDREIIEQFF
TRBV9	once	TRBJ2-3	CASSKRLVGTQYF
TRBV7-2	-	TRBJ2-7	CASSLTSGSQSEQYF
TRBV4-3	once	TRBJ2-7	CASSYQTGTATYEQYF
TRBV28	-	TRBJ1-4	CAGTDRVNEKLFF
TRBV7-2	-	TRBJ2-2	CASSPGAGTGELFF
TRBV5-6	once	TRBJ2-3	CASTFGMGVPDTQYF
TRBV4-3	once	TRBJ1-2	CASSHVGQMSWYGYTF
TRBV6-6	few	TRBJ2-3	CASRDSGGVTDTQYF
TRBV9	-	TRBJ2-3	CASSARAGAPDTQYF
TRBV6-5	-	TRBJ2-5	CASSSASGAKTQYF